This T cell receptor beta chain emerged from a study of cytomegalovirus exposure and HLA in healthy donors (dated by TCRdb to 2015 to 2018). General notes on the study: According to an earlier analysis of a few hundred of the donors, about 170 million T cells yielded 100 million or so unique TCR beta sequences and around 300 Gb of sequence data. Approximately 310 gigabases of sequencing data and around 80 million unique TCR sequences made up an early release that covered around 640 HLA-typed donors. Of the roughly 400 genotyped donors, approximately 83% fell in the genetic ancestry cluster associated with self-reported Caucasian donors. The study aimed to test whether cataloging public T cell receptors could reveal signatures of past pathogen exposure. The T cell repertoires of some 700 subjects were profiled by immunosequencing and related to cytomegalovirus serostatus. In addition to the first cohort of 650 to 800 subjects, a separate validation cohort of 120 different subjects was used. To predict cytomegalovirus infection status, the study combined high-throughput TCR immunosequencing, statistical association of individual TCRs with disease status, and machine learning. To study patterns of TCR occurrence, a later analysis re-analyzed previously published TCR beta repertoires from more than 550 donors and added high-resolution HLA genotyping. The later analysis used no new phenotypic data to find candidate immune exposures, relying instead on TCR beta sequences and their occurrence across donors. In an earlier analysis of 587 of the donors, high-throughput TCR beta sequencing was used to judge whether each TCR beta V gene segment behaved as functional or pseudogenic. Alongside the repertoire data, information on donor age, sex, ethnicity and CMV serostatus was compiled. A later genetic analysis took genome-wide SNP genotypes for 398 of the 666 donors and used that subset as a discovery cohort. Every repertoire in the discovery cohort had been generated on one and the same sequencing platform. Both class I and class II loci were covered by HLA typing, at four-digit resolution. The number of typed donors differed by locus: roughly 629-640 for A, B, C, DRB1 and DQB1; 500 to 550 for DQA1; roughly 600 for DPA1; and 400 to 480 for DPB1. Because of strong linkage in the cohort, four or five DR-DQ haplotypes were treated as single units for association and clustering. Among under 450 genotyped donors of the cohort, an average of approximately 240,000 unique TCR beta nucleotide sequences were sequenced per donor, roughly 20% of them non-productive. The paper as a whole reports these results and caveats: According to a later analysis, most CMV-associated TCR beta chains appeared to be HLA-restricted, and the HLA associations seemed to be driven largely by CMV exposure. Because HLA typing was unavailable for some donors at each locus, only the typed subset was used in association tests. According to a later genetic analysis, donors in an Asian-associated ancestry cluster had fewer N-insertions in productive TCRs than the approximately 700-donor mean. According to a later analysis, TCR association rates differed among HLA loci, with DRB1 alleles showing the most associated TCRs and HLA-C alleles showing the fewest. Correlated functional status among segregating V segments might reflect linkage disequilibrium, but an unknown experimental factor could not be ruled out. In a later analysis, HLA-associated TCR beta chains showed more clonal expansion and lower generation probabilities than non-associated chains that were equally common. When HLA alleles, especially DR and DQ, strongly co-occurred, TCR associations were difficult to assign to individual alleles. V-gene and J-gene trimming of TCR beta chains was associated with a missense DCLRE1C variant in a later genetic analysis, and the association was replicated in an independent cohort. In an earlier analysis of approximately 590 of the donors, most TCR beta V segments were observed in productive rearrangements about 87% or about 30% of the time, broadly matching IMGT annotations. At a false discovery rate of 0.05, a later analysis linked about 17,000 TCR beta sequences to specific HLA alleles. Roughly uniform sequencing depth across donors was assumed in presence/absence analyses, although this assumption may not hold. According to a later analysis, parvovirus B19, influenza, CMV and Epstein-Barr virus appeared linked to several top co-occurrence clusters. According to the authors, the approach could potentially be generalized to other disease states and immunological phenotypes. The sequencing pipeline was judged likely to have produced a cluster of highly shared sequence variants as a technical artifact. For the cohort, immune exposure information was limited to CMV serostatus. In vitro tests confirmed that three of the cytomegalovirus-associated TCR beta chains recognize cytomegalovirus antigens. The classifier was reported to diagnose cytomegalovirus status with high specificity and sensitivity in both the original and validation cohorts. In the study, approximately 160 TCR beta chains were listed as associated with cytomegalovirus. A further reported finding was that TCR beta sequences accurately predicted the HLA-A and HLA-B alleles for most subjects in the first cohort. The earlier analysis of fewer than 750 of the donors excluded approximately 17 rarely observed V segments, including chromosome 9 orphons, because counts were too low. The 87-base-pair reads could not distinguish some IMGT-functional V segments, including TRBV6-2 and TRBV6-3, so those segments were excluded. Only TCR beta chains were sequenced in this cohort, and the absence of alpha or paired-chain data limited detectable features. Across donors, most TCR sequences were observed very rarely, whereas some public TCRs were present in many individuals.

Turning to this clone: No cognate antigen has been identified for it. The record has no base qualities; no much larger clone is one base away.

The method behind the library was the immunoSEQ multiplex PCR assay. The multiplex PCR relied on a mix of 60 forward primers for TCR Vbeta segments and 13 reverse primers for TCR Jbeta segments. A multiplex PCR assay on genomic DNA amplified the CDR3 region of rearranged TCR beta genes. On the Illumina HiSeq System, the amplified TCR beta libraries were sequenced as 87-base-pair reads. Per the source publication's procedure: Across the 600 to 700 repertoires, a later analysis counted approximately 83 million unique TCR beta chains, roughly 11 million of which were shared by at least two donors. Raw reads were error-corrected and collapsed into unique sequences with a nearest-neighbor algorithm that merged closely related sequences to remove PCR and sequencing errors. V, D and J gene segments were assigned by aligning CDR3 sequences to IMGT reference sequences. For a sequence to be retained, at least a six-nucleotide match to both a V gene segment and a J gene segment was required. A rearrangement was called productive if the CDR3 had no stop codons and remained in frame with V and J, and every other rearrangement was called non-productive. Following IMGT convention, CDR3 was defined as the stretch from the second conserved V-encoded cysteine up to the conserved J-encoded phenylalanine. The earlier analysis of about 590 of the donors excluded sequences that lacked an unambiguous match to a single V gene segment. In an earlier analysis of some 590 of the donors, a V segment was called functional when productive rearrangements were above 56.7%, and segregating when the standard deviation between donors exceeded 5%. A statistical classification framework was developed to diagnose cytomegalovirus status using the catalog of TCR beta chain sequences. V and J gene assignment, in a later analysis, came from comparing TCR nucleotide sequences with IMGT/GENE-DB human TR gene sequences. In a later analysis, CDR3 sequences and most-parsimonious VDJ recombination scenarios were assigned using the TCRdist pipeline. A later analysis defined each TCR beta chain by its CDR3 amino acid sequence plus V-gene family, and excluded reads lacking a unique V-gene family. In a later analysis, several hundred highly shared, low-generation-probability nucleotide sequences were removed to address suspected cross-contamination and a sequencing artifact. In a later analysis, a clonal expansion index was calculated for each public chain from normalized within-repertoire ranks of inferred template counts. In a later analysis, generation probabilities were computed using a VDJ recombination model fitted to out-of-frame rearrangements, and the results were checked against IGoR. A later analysis scored TCR-TCR, TCR-HLA and TCR-CMV co-occurrence with hypergeometric tests, applying a repertoire-size bias correction to TCR pairs. To estimate false discovery rates, a later analysis permuted the HLA or CMV assignments 20 times. In a later analysis, co-occurring TCRs were grouped using DBSCAN, with TCRdist sequence similarity added in when clustering inside HLA-allele-positive subsets. Repertoires with fewer than 30,000 or more than 120,000 public chains were left out of co-occurrence clustering, as were about five repertoires with anomalous nucleotide sharing. Here the immuneACCESS table is served through TCRdb, limited to in-frame sequences with V and J called. Missing clones are a known gap in these copies; in checked studies unresolved V genes cover under half, and the rest lacks a known reason. V and J calls and clone size are given by that table; D and trimming were obtained from the DNA. The sample table records approximately 74,000 clones; more than 70% of these occur just once. The top ten clonotypes cover over 9.5% of the sample.

CDR1 and CDR2 are drawn from the germline V gene: LGHNA, YNFKEQ. V is shortened by 4 bases, J by 6 bases, and the region joining them spans 19 bases. The CDR3 spans 16 residues, from the cysteine through the phenylalanine. Here the CDR3 DNA is all that survives: 48 bases in frame from base 1. The cohort comprised around 700 healthy bone marrow donors. Cohort members were all nominally healthy when sampled, although unrecorded immune exposures were likely present. The donor tested CMV seronegative and was one of the 352 seronegative cohort members. Each donor provided a peripheral blood sample, and peripheral blood mononuclear cells were used for TCR beta sequencing. Genomic DNA was extracted from the blood cell samples with the Qiagen DNeasy Blood Extraction Kit.

The TCR sequence derives from a man aged 35-49 years in good health and CMV-seronegative. This chain joins TRBV4-2 to TRBJ2-1; 7 matching bases give a weak D call of TRBD1. The sequenced sample consisted of PBMCs. Here is the DNA: TGTGCCAGCAGCCGTGCCCAGGGGGGAGGCGTCAATGAGCAGTTCTTC. This is translated as CASSRAQGGGVNEQFF.